Detailed here is one T cell receptor (beta chain). The germline V gene has CDR1 MNHEY and CDR2 SMNVEV (reference sequence). J lost 7 bases, V lost 7 bases, and 6 bases had no gene match. The CDR3 loop spans 15 amino acids. The sample comes from a study of blood T cell repertoires in COVID-19. For the study at large: PBMCs, B-cell-depleted T cells, or T cells provided the cDNA or gDNA that made up the material.

Authors' data handling: Nucleated cell number was recorded as an estimate derived from reference gene primer amplification. Generated by immunoSEQ multiplex PCR, the TCRdb table keeps only in-frame clones and is missing some. From that table come the V and J calls and clone size; the DNA was used to work out D and trimming. This table holds about 260,000 clones, approximately 91% found once. Seattle's enrolled individuals joined amid active infection and were then monitored longitudinally. Sample: peripheral blood. The receptor's source is a woman between 25 and 40 years old with COVID-19, enrolled during active disease. The chain carries TRBV27 and TRBJ2-1; 14 nucleotides line up with TRBD2. The CDR3 reads CASTPGTSGRNEQFF. The CDR3, as DNA: TGTGCCAGCACCCCTGGGACTAGCGGGAGAAATGAGCAGTTCTTC.